This TCR beta chain was obtained from a study of cytomegalovirus exposure and HLA in healthy donors (dated by TCRdb to between 2016 and 2019). Study-level background: According to an earlier analysis of 550 to 700 of the donors, about 180 million T cells yielded roughly 100 million unique TCR beta sequences and 276 Gb of sequence data. The genetic ancestry cluster associated with self-reported Caucasian donors included around 76% of the approximately 430 genotyped donors. The number of typed donors differed by locus: 629-630 for A, B, C, DRB1 and DQB1; approximately 520 for DQA1; approximately 600 for DPA1; and roughly 490 for DPB1. To study patterns of TCR occurrence, a later analysis re-analyzed previously published TCR beta repertoires from 700 or so donors and added high-resolution HLA genotyping. High-throughput TCR immunosequencing, statistical association of individual TCRs with disease status, and machine learning were combined to predict cytomegalovirus infection status. Using immunosequencing, the study profiled T cell repertoires from 666 subjects and related those repertoires to cytomegalovirus serostatus. Five DR-DQ haplotypes were handled as single units for association and clustering, since linkage in the cohort was strong. On average, around 200,000 unique TCR beta nucleotide sequences were sequenced per donor among 350 to 400 genotyped donors of the cohort, with about 19% of those sequences being non-productive. The study aimed to test whether signatures of past pathogen exposure could be identified by cataloging public T cell receptors. Every repertoire in the discovery cohort had been generated on one and the same sequencing platform. Roughly 320 gigabases of sequencing data and roughly 80 million unique TCR sequences made up an early release that covered over 550 HLA-typed donors. Besides the first cohort of roughly 660 subjects, a separate validation cohort made up of around 120 different subjects was used. HLA typing included class I and class II loci at four-digit resolution. Rather than drawing on any new phenotypic data, the later analysis identified candidate immune exposures from TCR beta sequences and the way those sequences occurred across donors. A later genetic analysis used genome-wide SNP genotypes for about 55% of the 666 donors, treating that subset as a discovery cohort. Alongside the repertoire data, information on donor age, sex, ethnicity and CMV serostatus was compiled. In an earlier analysis of 550 to 700 of the donors, high-throughput TCR beta sequencing was used to judge whether each TCR beta V gene segment behaved as functional or pseudogenic. Broader findings and caveats from the paper: In a later genetic analysis, a missense DCLRE1C variant was associated with V-gene and J-gene trimming of TCR beta chains, and the association was replicated in an independent cohort. When HLA alleles, especially DR and DQ, strongly co-occurred, attributing TCR associations to individual alleles was difficult. Correlated functional status among segregating V segments might reflect linkage disequilibrium, but an unknown experimental factor could not be ruled out. It was suggested by the authors that the approach could potentially be generalized to other disease states and immunological phenotypes. While some public TCRs were present in many individuals, most TCR sequences turned up only very rarely across donors. In a later genetic analysis, fewer N-insertions in productive TCRs were reported among donors in an Asian-associated ancestry cluster than the roughly 670-donor mean. A few of the identified cytomegalovirus-associated TCR beta chains were confirmed in vitro to be specific for cytomegalovirus antigens. In both the original and validation cohorts, the classifier was reported to diagnose cytomegalovirus status with high specificity and sensitivity. A later analysis found that TCR association rates varied across HLA loci, with DRB1 alleles showing the most associated TCRs and HLA-C alleles the fewest. A later analysis reported that several top co-occurrence clusters appeared linked to parvovirus B19, influenza, CMV and Epstein-Barr virus. Specific HLA alleles were associated with 16,951 TCR beta sequences at a false discovery rate of 0.05 in a later analysis. A cluster of highly shared sequence variants was judged likely to represent a technical artifact of the sequencing pipeline. In a later analysis, most CMV-associated TCR beta chains were found to appear HLA-restricted, with HLA associations seemingly driven largely by CMV exposure. For the cohort, immune exposure information was limited to CMV serostatus. Because counts were too low, roughly 16 rarely observed V segments, including chromosome 9 orphons, were left out of the earlier analysis of about 500 of the donors. In a later analysis, HLA-associated TCR beta chains showed more clonal expansion and lower generation probabilities than non-associated chains that were equally common. A further reported finding was that TCR beta sequences accurately predicted the HLA-A and HLA-B alleles for most subjects in the first cohort. The 87-base-pair reads could not distinguish some IMGT-functional V segments, including TRBV6-2 and TRBV6-3, so those segments were excluded. Broadly in line with IMGT annotations, most TCR beta V segments showed up in productive rearrangements about 90% or about 30% of the time in an earlier analysis of 587 of the donors. Only TCR beta chains were sequenced in this cohort, and the absence of alpha or paired-chain data limited detectable features. Because HLA typing was missing for some donors at each locus, association tests included only the typed subset. The study gave a list of 150 to 200 TCR beta chains associated with cytomegalovirus. Roughly uniform sequencing depth across donors was assumed in presence/absence analyses, although this assumption may not hold.

The germline V gene encodes CDR1 MNHNY and CDR2 SVGAGI (reference sequence). From cysteine to phenylalanine, the CDR3 is 16 amino acids long. CDR3 DNA is the only sequence kept; it has 48 bases, read in frame from the first base. V is cut by 8 bases and J by 3 bases, and the space between the germline ends is 20 bases. Library creation used the immunoSEQ multiplex PCR assay. A mixture of 60 forward primers for TCR Vbeta segments and 13 reverse primers for TCR Jbeta segments was used in the multiplex PCR. The CDR3 region of rearranged TCR beta genes was amplified from genomic DNA by a multiplex PCR assay. The amplified TCR beta libraries were sequenced on the Illumina HiSeq System as 87-base-pair reads. Turning to the authors' computational methods: A later analysis tallied roughly 78 million unique TCR beta chains across the 700 or so repertoires, and about 12 million of those chains were shared by two or more donors. Raw reads were error-corrected and collapsed into unique sequences with a nearest-neighbor algorithm that merged closely related sequences to remove PCR and sequencing errors. V, D and J gene segments were assigned by aligning CDR3 sequences to IMGT reference sequences. For a sequence to be retained, at least a six-nucleotide match to both a V gene segment and a J gene segment was required. A rearrangement was called productive if the CDR3 had no stop codons and remained in frame with V and J, and every other rearrangement was called non-productive. CDR3 was defined according to IMGT convention as the region running from the second conserved V-encoded cysteine to the conserved J-encoded phenylalanine. Sequences without an unambiguous match to a single V gene segment were excluded from the earlier analysis of a few hundred of the donors. In an earlier analysis of approximately 550 of the donors, V segments were called functional above 56.7% productive rearrangements and were called segregating when the between-donor standard deviation exceeded 5%. To diagnose cytomegalovirus status from the catalog of TCR beta chain sequences, a statistical classification framework was built. A later analysis assigned V and J genes by comparing TCR nucleotide sequences with IMGT/GENE-DB human TR gene sequences. The TCRdist pipeline was used in a later analysis to assign CDR3 sequences and most-parsimonious VDJ recombination scenarios. In a later analysis, every TCR beta chain was defined by the combination of its CDR3 amino acid sequence and its V-gene family, and reads without a unique V-gene family were dropped. As a way to deal with suspected cross-contamination and a sequencing artifact, a later analysis dropped hundreds of nucleotide sequences that were highly shared and had low generation probability. In a later analysis, a clonal expansion index was calculated for each public chain from normalized within-repertoire ranks of inferred template counts. Generation probabilities in a later analysis came from a VDJ recombination model fitted to out-of-frame rearrangements, and those results were checked against IGoR. A later analysis scored TCR-TCR, TCR-HLA and TCR-CMV co-occurrence with hypergeometric tests, applying a repertoire-size bias correction to TCR pairs. A later analysis estimated false discovery rates by permuting HLA or CMV assignments 20 times. In a later analysis, co-occurring TCRs were grouped using DBSCAN, with TCRdist sequence similarity added in when clustering inside HLA-allele-positive subsets. Co-occurrence clustering excluded repertoires with fewer than 30,000 or more than 120,000 public chains, plus five with anomalous nucleotide sharing. The table was pulled from immuneACCESS by TCRdb, which kept in-frame rearrangements only. Such tables lose some clones; where checked, under half of the loss comes from unresolved V genes, and the rest has no known cause. V and J calls and clone size follow that table, whereas D and trimming were derived from the DNA. The sample's clone listing holds 200,000 or so clones. The ten largest clones represent around 0.74% of the sample.

As for this clone: Its antigen is still unknown.

The cohort was made up of 666 healthy bone marrow donors. All cohort members were sampled while nominally healthy, although unrecorded immune exposures were likely present. The donor was CMV seronegative and was included in the group of a few hundred seronegative cohort members. A peripheral blood sample was collected from each donor, and TCR beta sequencing was performed on peripheral blood mononuclear cells. The Qiagen DNeasy Blood Extraction Kit was used to extract genomic DNA from the blood cell samples. The sequence is built from TRBV6-6 and TRBJ1-3, and the D gene may be TRBD1, 5 bases matching. Sequencing was done on a sample of PBMCs. The receptor was isolated from a boy aged 10-17 years in good health and CMV-seronegative. CDR3 reads: CASGSEGAIFGNTIYF. The nucleotide sequence is given as TGTGCCAGCGGCAGCGAAGGGGCGATCTTTGGAAACACCATATATTTT.